This record looks at one TCR beta chain sequence and its context. This entry comes from a study of technical replicates of blood from a few donors. Only in-frame clones appear in the TCRdb table, and some are missing; sequencing was by immunoSEQ multiplex PCR. The sample carries approximately 51,000 clones, 80% to 95% recorded once. This CDR3 comprises 15 residues. Trimming took 0 bases from V and 8 from J; bases not matched to a gene: 5. Germline CDR1 and CDR2: LGHNA and YSLEER. The chain has TRBV4-3 and TRBJ1-4; 8 bases agree with TRBD1. Specimen: PBMCs. The receptor was isolated from a human donor in good health. Some clones in this sample may be carry-over from other donors' samples. The CDR3 protein is CASSQDRTGTEKLFF. As DNA, the CDR3 is TGCGCCAGCAGCCAAGATAGGACAGGGACGGAAAAACTGTTTTTT.